Listed below are T cell receptor beta chains from one sample, sequenced in a study of beta chain features in type 1 diabetes. TCRdb's table, derived via immunoSEQ multiplex PCR, lists solely in-frame clones and lacks some. The table lists a few hundred thousand clones, around 16% of them singletons. The sample was naive CD4+ T cells from blood. All receptors come from a woman aged 18-29 years in good health. Each CDR3 is given with its conserved first and last residue. The order of the fields is J gene, V gene, CDR3 protein.

TRBJ2-7 TRBV7-9 CASSFRDGGEQYF
TRBJ2-7 TRBV6-6 CASRTSGTGYYEQYF
TRBJ2-7 TRBV6-6 CASSSPQGLGHEQYF
TRBJ2-5 TRBV5-4 CASSLSREETQYF
TRBJ2-7 TRBV30 CAWEAGTYEQYF
TRBJ2-3 TRBV9 CASSVGGTDTQYF
TRBJ1-1 TRBV10-3 CAISASNRGNTEAFF
TRBJ2-7 TRBV29-1 CSVMTGGWDEQYF
TRBJ2-1 TRBV19 CASSMRVSNEQFF
TRBJ2-5 TRBV2 CASIRAGIETQYF
TRBJ2-7 TRBV4-3 CAGMGLASYEQYF
TRBJ2-7 TRBV21-1 CASSSMGDRGLYEGYEQYF
TRBJ2-1 TRBV2 CASPERGNPYNEQFF
TRBJ2-3 TRBV2 CASRGLMGDHTQYF
TRBJ1-5 TRBV2 CASSDWAYNQPQHF
TRBJ2-7 TRBV9 CASSVGTSGSYEQYF
TRBJ2-1 TRBV4-1 CASSQVGGSPYNEQFF
TRBJ2-1 TRBV6-1 CASPRTGGEQFF
TRBJ2-1 TRBV7-2 CASSTTGGQNEQFF
TRBJ1-4 TRBV30 CAWSLGTTTNEKLFF
TRBJ1-1 TRBV29-1 CSVEGGGTEAFF
TRBJ1-2 TRBV5-1 CASSFHRGVYDGYTF
TRBJ2-4 TRBV11-3 CASSFQDSKNIQYF
TRBJ1-1 TRBV5-1 CASSPLRGHTEAFF
TRBJ2-5 TRBV29-1 CSATGYQETQYF
TRBJ2-5 TRBV9 CASSVVTGIQETQYF
TRBJ1-1 TRBV7-8 CASSLAKGGTEAFF
TRBJ1-1 TRBV6-5 CASRRGQANTEAFF
TRBJ1-5 TRBV5-1 CASSLVSGNNQPQHF
TRBJ1-1 TRBV29-1 CSVEDTGHSMNTEAFF
TRBJ2-7 TRBV25-1 CASSEAGRLSYEQYF
TRBJ1-1 TRBV29-1 CSVVARLDGTEAFF
TRBJ2-6 TRBV11-3 CASTEGGLSGANVLTF